This TCR beta chain was sequenced for a study of metastatic and nonmetastatic thyroid tumors. On the study more broadly: Across blood and tumor or nodule tissue, repertoires from malignant and benign thyroid patients were compared with one another. Study-level findings and limits: Malignant thyroid tumors reportedly had TCR beta diversity that was significantly higher than in benign nodules, in blood and tumor.

Germline-derived CDR1 and CDR2 are SGHRS and YFSETQ. J was trimmed by 3 bases and V by 0 bases; bases with no gene match: 10. This CDR3 has 17 amino acids. Thyroid surgery was preceded by no treatment in any patient. Per the original data handling: In papillary thyroid cancer, a distant-metastasis classifier was built using CDR3 differences across clinicopathological groups. Through MiXCR, TCRdb re-clonotyped the PCR reads. The V and J calls and clone size come from TCRdb's table, not from the authors' own analysis. The table includes about 15,000 clones, approximately 30% detected once. Concerning this clone itself: Antigen: not known.

Input material: blood. The chain couples TRBV5-1 to TRBJ2-7, with 9 positions matching TRBD1. The sequence was collected from a female donor with papillary thyroid cancer or a benign thyroid nodule (not recorded which). Some clones in this sample may be carry-over from other donors' samples. The CDR3: CASSLESGTGRGYEQYF. In nucleotides, the CDR3 is TGCGCCAGCAGCTTGGAATCGGGGACAGGGAGAGGCTACGAGCAGTACTTC.